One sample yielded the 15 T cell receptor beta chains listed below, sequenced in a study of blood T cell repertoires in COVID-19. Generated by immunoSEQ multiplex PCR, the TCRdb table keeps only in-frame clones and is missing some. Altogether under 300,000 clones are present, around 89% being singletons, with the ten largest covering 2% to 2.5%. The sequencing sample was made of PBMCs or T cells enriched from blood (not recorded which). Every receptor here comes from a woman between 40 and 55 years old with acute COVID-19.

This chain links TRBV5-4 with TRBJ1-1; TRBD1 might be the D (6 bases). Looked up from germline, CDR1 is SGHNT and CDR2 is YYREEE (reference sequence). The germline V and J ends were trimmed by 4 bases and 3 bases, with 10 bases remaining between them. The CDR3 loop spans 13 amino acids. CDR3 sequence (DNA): TGTGCCAGCAGCCGAAGGACAGACACTGAAGCTTTCTTT. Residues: CASSRRTDTEAFF.

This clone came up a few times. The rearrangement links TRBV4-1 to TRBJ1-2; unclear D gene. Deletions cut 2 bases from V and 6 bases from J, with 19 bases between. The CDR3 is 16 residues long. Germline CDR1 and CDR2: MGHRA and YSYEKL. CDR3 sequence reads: CASSQRSQEFINGYTF. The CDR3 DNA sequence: TGCGCCAGCAGCCAAAGGTCCCAGGAATTTATTAATGGCTACACCTTC.

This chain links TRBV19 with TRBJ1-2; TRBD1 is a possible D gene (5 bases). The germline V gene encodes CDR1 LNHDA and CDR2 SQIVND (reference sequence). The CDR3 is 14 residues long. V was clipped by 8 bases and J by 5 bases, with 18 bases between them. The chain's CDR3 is CASGWAGWGYGYTF. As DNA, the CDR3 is TGTGCCAGTGGATGGGCAGGGTGGGGTTATGGCTACACCTTC.

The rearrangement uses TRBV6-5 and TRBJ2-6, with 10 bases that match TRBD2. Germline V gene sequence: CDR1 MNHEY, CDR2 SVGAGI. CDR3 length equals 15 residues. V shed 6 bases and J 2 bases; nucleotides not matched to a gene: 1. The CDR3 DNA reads TGTGCCAGCAGAACTAGCGGGGCTGGGGCCAACGTCCTGACTTTC. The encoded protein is CASRTSGAGANVLTF.

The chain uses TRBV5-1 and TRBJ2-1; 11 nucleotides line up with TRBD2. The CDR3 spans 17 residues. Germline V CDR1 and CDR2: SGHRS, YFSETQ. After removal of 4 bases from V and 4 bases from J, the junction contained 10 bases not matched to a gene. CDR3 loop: CASSPGLAALSYNEQFF. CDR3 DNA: TGCGCCAGCAGCCCGGGACTAGCGGCCCTGTCTTACAATGAGCAGTTCTTC. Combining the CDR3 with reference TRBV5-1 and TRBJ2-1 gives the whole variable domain KAGVTQTPRYLIKTRGQQVTLSCSPISGHRSVSWYQQTPGQGLQFLFEYFSETQRNKGNFPGRFSGRQFSNSRSEMNVSTLELGDSALYLCASSPGLAALSYNEQFFGPGTRLTVL.

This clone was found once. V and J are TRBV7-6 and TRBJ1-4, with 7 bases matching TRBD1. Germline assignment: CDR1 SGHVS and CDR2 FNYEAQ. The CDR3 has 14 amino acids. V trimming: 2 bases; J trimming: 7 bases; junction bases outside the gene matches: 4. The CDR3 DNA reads TGTGCCAGCAGCTTATACCAGGGGGGTGAAAAACTGTTTTTT. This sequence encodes CASSLYQGGEKLFF.

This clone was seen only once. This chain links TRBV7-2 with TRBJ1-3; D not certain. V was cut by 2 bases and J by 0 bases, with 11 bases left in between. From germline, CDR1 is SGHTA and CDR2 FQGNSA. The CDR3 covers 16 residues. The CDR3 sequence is CASSLMAGLSGNTIYF. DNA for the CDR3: TGTGCCAGCAGCTTAATGGCAGGCCTCTCTGGAAACACCATATATTTT.

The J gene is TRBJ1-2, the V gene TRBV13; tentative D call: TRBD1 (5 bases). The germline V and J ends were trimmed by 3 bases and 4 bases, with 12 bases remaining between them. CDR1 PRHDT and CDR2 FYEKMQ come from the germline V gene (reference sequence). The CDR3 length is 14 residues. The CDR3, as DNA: TGTGCCAGCAGCTTCGGCAGGGAGGGCTATGGCTACACCTTC. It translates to CASSFGREGYGYTF.

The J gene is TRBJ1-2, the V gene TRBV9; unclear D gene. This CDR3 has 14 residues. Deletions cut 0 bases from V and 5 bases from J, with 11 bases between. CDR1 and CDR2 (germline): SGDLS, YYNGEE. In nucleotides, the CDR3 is TGTGCCAGCAGCGTAGGCGGCAGCAAGTATGGCTACACCTTC. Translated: CASSVGGSKYGYTF.

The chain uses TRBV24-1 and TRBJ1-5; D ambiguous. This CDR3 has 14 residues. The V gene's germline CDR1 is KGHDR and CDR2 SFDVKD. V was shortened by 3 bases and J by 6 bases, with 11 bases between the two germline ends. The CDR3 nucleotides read TGTGCCACCAGTGATGGAAGGGCGGGTCAGCCCCAGCATTTT. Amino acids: CATSDGRAGQPQHF.

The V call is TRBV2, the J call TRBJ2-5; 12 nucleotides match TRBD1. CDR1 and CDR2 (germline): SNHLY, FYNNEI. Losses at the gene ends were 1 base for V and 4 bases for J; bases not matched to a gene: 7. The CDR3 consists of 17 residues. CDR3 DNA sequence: TGTGCCAGCAGTGAAGTAGGGGGGACAGGGGGCCGAGAGACCCAGTACTTC. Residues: CASSEVGGTGGRETQYF.

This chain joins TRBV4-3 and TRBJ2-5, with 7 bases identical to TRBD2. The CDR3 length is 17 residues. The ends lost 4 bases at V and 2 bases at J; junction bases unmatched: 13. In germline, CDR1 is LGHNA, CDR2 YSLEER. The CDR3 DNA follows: TGCGCCAGCAGCCGGGCCACCTCGGGACTACTACAAGAGACCCAGTACTTC. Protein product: CASSRATSGLLQETQYF.

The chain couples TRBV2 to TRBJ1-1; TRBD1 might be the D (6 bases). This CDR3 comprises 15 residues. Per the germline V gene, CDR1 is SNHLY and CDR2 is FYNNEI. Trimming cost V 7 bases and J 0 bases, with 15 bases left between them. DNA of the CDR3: TGTGCCAGCAACCCGCAGGGGTCTTTGAACACTGAAGCTTTCTTT. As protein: CASNPQGSLNTEAFF.

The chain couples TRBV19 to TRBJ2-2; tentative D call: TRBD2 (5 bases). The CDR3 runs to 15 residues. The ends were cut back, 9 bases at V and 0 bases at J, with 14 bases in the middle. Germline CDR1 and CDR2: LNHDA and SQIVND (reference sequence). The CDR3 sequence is CASRPDGTNTGELFF. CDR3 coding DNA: TGTGCCAGCAGACCGGACGGGACGAACACCGGGGAGCTGTTTTTT.

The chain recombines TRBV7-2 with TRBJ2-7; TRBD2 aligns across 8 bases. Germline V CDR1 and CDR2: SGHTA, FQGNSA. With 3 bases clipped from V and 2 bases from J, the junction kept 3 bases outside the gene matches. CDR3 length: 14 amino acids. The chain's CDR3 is CASSFHGGAYEQYV. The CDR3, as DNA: TGTGCCAGCAGCTTTCACGGGGGGGCCTACGAGCAGTACGTC.